Sequencing of this TCR beta chain was carried out in a study of CD8 T cells in ankylosing spondylitis. V was shortened by 3 bases and J by 4 bases, with 9 bases between the two germline ends. Germline CDR1 and CDR2: SEHNR and FQNEAQ (reference sequence). The CDR3 loop spans 13 amino acids. General study points: Some of these motif variants have turned up before, in reports on reactive arthritis synovial fluid and blood. A motif in TCR beta, a set of about eight highly homologous variants, appeared characteristic of ankylosing spondylitis blood. Disease-linked clones bore a CD8+ phenotype and were relatively rare in peripheral blood. Reports say disease-linked clones showed up significantly more in matched ankylosing spondylitis synovial fluid.

Molecular-barcoded quantitative 5'-RACE produced these TCR beta libraries. In TCRdb, the 5' RACE reads were re-called with MiXCR into one record per CDR3 protein. The sample has just under 550,000 distinct CDR3 sequences; approximately 12% are singletons. The table lists this clonotype with a few counts. The antigen remains undetermined. This clonotype was sampled from a male donor with ankylosing spondylitis. The chain links TRBV7-9 to TRBJ2-5; weak D call: TRBD1 (5 bases). Sequenced material: blood, either unsorted or a sorted T cell fraction (not recorded which). CDR3 coding DNA: TGTGCCAGCAGCTTTATAACAGGAGAGACCCAGTACTTC. Amino acid sequence: CASSFITGETQYF.